Below, one T cell receptor beta chain is given with its context. Its antigen remains undetermined. One base away there is no much larger clone; base qualities are not given. Using the deep immunoSEQ assay, TCR CDR3 regions were amplified from genomic DNA by multiplex PCR. Extracted genomic DNA from each cell subset was spread evenly across all wells of several immunoSEQ 96-well plates, with each plate serving as a replicate. Each replicate PCR for sorted subsets received 200 ng genomic DNA, equal to about 30,000 T cell genomes. Purified libraries were measured with a Qubit 3.0 fluorometer, size-checked on a Bioanalyzer 2100, and measured again with the KAPA Library Quantification kit. A separate single-read 150-cycle Illumina NextSeq 550 flow cell was used to sequence each immunoSEQ 96-well plate. Per the source publication's procedure: Because the immunoSEQ output included only junctional sequences and no quality scores, the filtering could not be the same as the filtering used for full-length reads. Sequences were annotated with PyIR, a Python wrapper for IgBLAST v1.9, using IMGT germline references to assign V/J genes and CDR3. Reads with weak V/J assignments (E-value above 1e-6), missing CDR3, stop codons, out-of-frame junctions, or ambiguous translated residues were removed. V3J clonotypes were defined as sequences sharing an identical inferred V gene, J gene, and CDR3 amino acid sequence. To compute the percentage overlap between repertoires, the number of shared unique clonotypes was divided by the size of the smaller repertoire. Repertoire richness was assessed with RTK rarefaction, the Chao1 estimator, and Recon v2.1 estimates of unobserved clonotypes. Generation probabilities were computed with OLGA for all TCRbeta clonotypes obtained by the gDNA method from four donors. TCRdb limited this immuneACCESS table to in-frame rearrangements with V and J called. A share of clones is missing; checked studies link under half to unresolved V genes, and the rest is unexplained. Clone size and V and J calls were adopted from that table, with D and trimming inferred from the DNA. The sample yields 2 million to 2.5 million clones; 90% to 96% were counted once. The ten most abundant clones make up roughly 0.13% of the sample.

Healthy HIV-negative adults with no recently reported acute infections or vaccinations were included as donors. Every donor was a Caucasian adult residing in Nashville, Tennessee, USA. CD4+ T cells were enriched through magnetic negative selection, after which naive cells were positively selected on CD45RA and the remaining negative fraction served as the memory subset. Blood was obtained by leukapheresis, after which PBMCs were separated by Ficoll-Histopaque density gradient centrifugation and cryopreserved in liquid nitrogen vapor phase. Analytical flow cytometry was used to check the purity and quantity of each magnetically sorted T cell population. Each sorted fraction had its genomic DNA isolated and then quantified by UV absorbance on a Nanodrop 2000c. These data belong to a study of shared clonotypes between healthy human individuals (TCRdb year 2020). In the study overall: A few men and a couple of women, aged 18 to 49 years, made up the cohort. Each donor's leukapheresis produced roughly between roughly 0.9 and 9 billion PBMCs. To increase sequencing depth and limit assay-specific biases, TCR repertoire library preparation and sequencing were carried out by different laboratories using diverse techniques. The study deeply sequenced blood TCR repertoires of about 5 healthy adults to estimate repertoire size and the extent of clonotype sharing between individuals. For each donor, three plates each were used for CD4 naive and CD4 memory, two plates were used for CD8 naive, and one plate was used for CD8 memory. Study-wide findings and limitations: Rarefaction of sorted-subset datasets indicated incomplete sequencing despite the large sequencing depth. The small number of donors limited the genetic and exposure-history diversity represented. Compared with non-shared clonotypes, clonotypes shared by all four sorted-subset donors had higher generation probabilities. About 5% of naive CD4, 3.5% of naive CD8, about 2.1% of memory CD4, and 0.4% of memory CD8 clonotypes were shared across several donors. Only blood was sampled, and tissue TCR repertoires likely differ from those in blood. Estimated clonotype richness was generally larger for naive than for memory subsets. Pairwise subsampling indicated that sequencing depth was expected to affect the degree of clonotype sharing among donors.

The TCR comes from a man younger than 30 in good health. The source material was naive CD4+ T cells sorted from blood. The cell subset or site label, as the study defines it: CD45RA+ positively selected.

DNA sequence: TGCGCCAGCACCCCGGCGGGGGTCTCTGGAAACACCATATATTTT. This yields the protein CASTPAGVSGNTIYF. This chain joins TRBV5-1 to TRBJ1-3, with TRBD1 tentatively as D gene (5 bases match). The CDR3 measures 15 amino acids from cysteine to phenylalanine. Here the CDR3 DNA is all that survives: 45 bases in frame from base 1. V gives up 6 bases and J gives up 0 bases, and the segment between their germline ends measures 13 bases. CDR1 and CDR2 were assigned from the germline V gene as SGHRS and YFSETQ. The variable domain in full, with residues beyond the CDR3 obtained from the reference TRBV5-1 and TRBJ1-3 genes, is KAGVTQTPRYLIKTRGQQVTLSCSPISGHRSVSWYQQTPGQGLQFLFEYFSETQRNKGNFPGRFSGRQFSNSRSEMNVSTLELGDSALYLCASTPAGVSGNTIYFGEGSWLTVV.